Listed below are T cell receptor beta chains from one sample, sequenced in a study of identical twins. TCRdb passed the 5' RACE reads through MiXCR, listing each CDR3 protein once. The table records about 220,000 distinct CDR3 sequences, 9.4% of them present only once. Sequencing input: memory (CD45RO+) T cells sorted from blood. The receptor source for this set is a woman under 30 in good health. CDR3s include the opening cysteine and the closing phenylalanine or tryptophan. The D gene is left open where the match is weak. A row's size may be missing; if present it is once, few, many or a size class.

j_gene	abundance	v_gene	d_gene	CDR3aa	CDR3nt
TRBJ2-7	many	TRBV7-2	-	CASSLEIASTYEQYF	TGTGCCAGCAGCTTAGAGATAGCGTCAACCTACGAGCAGTACTTC
TRBJ2-1	few	TRBV20-1	TRBD1	CSARGQLSGGRAYNEQFF	TGCAGTGCTAGAGGTCAACTATCAGGGGGCCGGGCCTACAATGAGCAGTTCTTC
TRBJ2-1	-	TRBV4-2	TRBD1	CASSQRGQKSYNEQFF	TGTGCCAGCAGCCAAAGGGGACAGAAATCCTACAATGAGCAGTTCTTC
TRBJ2-7	-	TRBV5-1	-	CASSLWVGAYEQYF	TGCGCCAGCAGCTTGTGGGTTGGAGCATACGAGCAGTACTTC
TRBJ2-7	many	TRBV4-3	-	CASSQVIVGAYEQYF	TGCGCCAGCAGCCAAGTTATTGTTGGGGCCTACGAGCAGTACTTC
TRBJ1-1	few	TRBV20-1	-	CSARKDGKAFF	TGCAGTGCTAGAAAGGACGGGAAAGCTTTCTTT
TRBJ1-4	many	TRBV10-1	TRBD1	CASQRSTGKVEKLFF	TGCGCCAGCCAGCGTTCGACAGGGAAGGTTGAAAAACTGTTTTTT
TRBJ1-5	many	TRBV6-5	-	CASSYDSSSNQPQHF	TGTGCCAGCAGTTATGATTCGAGTAGCAATCAGCCCCAGCATTTT
TRBJ1-2	few	TRBV20-1	-	CSARGQNLDYGYTF	TGCAGTGCTAGAGGACAGAACCTTGACTATGGCTACACCTTC
TRBJ2-2	many	TRBV12-3/TRBV12-4	TRBD1	CASSLDRGGTGELFF	TGTGCCAGCAGCCTGGACAGGGGGGGGACCGGGGAGCTGTTTTTT
TRBJ1-6	few	TRBV18	-	CASSPRRGGTDSPLHF	TGTGCCAGCTCACCACGGAGAGGGGGGACCGATTCACCCCTCCACTTT
TRBJ2-1	-	TRBV5-1	-	CASSPQGRGQEQFF	TGCGCCAGCAGCCCCCAGGGCCGGGGGCAGGAGCAGTTCTTC
TRBJ2-1	-	TRBV29-1	-	CSVGTPKYNEQFF	TGCAGCGTTGGGACTCCGAAATACAATGAGCAGTTCTTC
TRBJ2-7	few	TRBV14	-	CASSLDRSHTYEQYF	TGTGCCAGCAGTTTGGACAGAAGCCATACCTACGAGCAGTACTTC
TRBJ2-3	many	TRBV11-2	-	CASSRAWETSTDTQYF	TGTGCCAGCAGCCGTGCCTGGGAAACTAGCACAGATACGCAGTATTTT
TRBJ2-7	few	TRBV6-1	-	CASRVGEREPAPSEQYF	TGTGCCAGCAGGGTCGGAGAAAGGGAACCTGCCCCCTCCGAGCAGTACTTC
TRBJ2-7	few	TRBV7-2	-	CASSFTLLYEQYF	TGTGCCAGCAGCTTTACTCTACTCTACGAGCAGTACTTC
TRBJ2-7	few	TRBV11-3	TRBD1	CASSSGQAAYEQYF	TGTGCCAGCAGCTCGGGACAGGCTGCCTACGAGCAGTACTTC
TRBJ2-7	-	TRBV20-1	-	CSARGGRDYEQYF	TGCAGTGCTAGAGGGGGGAGAGACTACGAGCAGTACTTC
TRBJ1-2	many	TRBV30	TRBD1	CASGQANGYGYTF	TGTGCCTCGGGACAGGCAAATGGCTATGGCTACACCTTC
TRBJ2-4	-	TRBV20-1	-	CSARNPGTKNIQYF	TGCAGTGCTAGAAACCCCGGCACCAAAAACATTCAGTACTTC
TRBJ1-3	few	TRBV20-1	-	CSARDLGKVHSGNTIYF	TGCAGTGCTAGAGATTTAGGGAAGGTACACTCTGGAAACACCATATATTTT
TRBJ2-7	-	TRBV7-9	-	CASSEGGASPGGQYF	TGTGCCAGCAGCGAGGGGGGTGCCTCTCCGGGTGGGCAGTACTTC
TRBJ2-7	few	TRBV6-1	-	CASSPRGTPYEQYF	TGTGCCAGCTCGCCCCGAGGAACCCCCTACGAGCAGTACTTC
TRBJ1-1	few	TRBV10-3	-	CAISEVAAVNTEAFF	TGTGCCATCAGTGAGGTAGCAGCGGTGAACACTGAAGCTTTCTTT
TRBJ1-2	many	TRBV11-3	-	CASSPEANYGYTF	TGTGCCAGCAGTCCAGAAGCTAACTATGGCTACACCTTC
TRBJ2-6	few	TRBV7-9	TRBD1	CASSPTGGRAGANVLTF	TGTGCCAGCAGCCCGACAGGGGGCAGAGCTGGGGCCAACGTCCTGACTTTC
TRBJ1-2	-	TRBV20-1	-	CSASHSGLGGYGYTF	TGCAGTGCTAGTCACAGCGGGCTGGGGGGCTATGGCTACACCTTC
TRBJ2-1	few	TRBV12-3/TRBV12-4	-	CASSLGVYRRNEQFF	TGTGCCAGCAGTCTCGGGGTGTATCGTCGAAATGAGCAGTTCTTC
TRBJ2-3	once	TRBV20-1	TRBD2	CSASLPLAGANTDTQYF	TGCAGTGCTAGTTTACCACTAGCGGGGGCCAACACAGATACGCAGTATTTT
TRBJ1-1	few	TRBV7-9	TRBD1	CASSLVQGAETEAFF	TGTGCCAGCAGCTTAGTTCAGGGGGCAGAGACTGAAGCTTTCTTT